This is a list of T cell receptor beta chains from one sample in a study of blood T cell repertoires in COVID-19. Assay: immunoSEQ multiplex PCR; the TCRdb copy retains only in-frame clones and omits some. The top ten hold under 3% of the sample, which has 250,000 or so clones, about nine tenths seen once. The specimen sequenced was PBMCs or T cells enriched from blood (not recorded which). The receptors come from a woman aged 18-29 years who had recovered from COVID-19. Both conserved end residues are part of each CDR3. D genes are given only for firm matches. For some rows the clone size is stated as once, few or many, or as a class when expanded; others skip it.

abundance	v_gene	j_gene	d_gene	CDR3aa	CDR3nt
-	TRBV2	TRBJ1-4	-	CASRQSTNEKLFF	TGTGCCAGCAGACAGTCAACTAATGAAAAACTGTTTTTT
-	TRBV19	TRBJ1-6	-	CASSIAGYLNSPLHF	TGTGCCAGTAGTATAGCAGGGTATCTGAATTCACCCCTCCACTTT
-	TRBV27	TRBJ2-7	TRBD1	CASSSRQGGIEQYF	TGTGCCAGCAGTTCCCGACAGGGGGGGATCGAGCAGTACTTC
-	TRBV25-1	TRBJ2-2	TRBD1	CASSEAARGLLAGELFF	TGTGCCAGCAGTGAAGCCGCGAGGGGGCTATTGGCCGGGGAGCTGTTTTTT
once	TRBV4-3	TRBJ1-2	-	CASSQVEDYGYTF	TGCGCCAGCAGCCAAGTAGAAGACTATGGCTACACCTTC
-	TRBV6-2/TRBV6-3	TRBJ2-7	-	CASSYGAGGFYEQYF	TGTGCCAGCAGTTACGGGGCAGGGGGGTTCTACGAGCAGTACTTC
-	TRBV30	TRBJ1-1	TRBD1	CAWSAQGGTEAFF	TGTGCCTGGAGTGCCCAGGGGGGCACTGAAGCTTTCTTT
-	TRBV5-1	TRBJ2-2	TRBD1	CASSSSGRTGRNTGELFF	TGCGCCAGCAGCTCCTCCGGAAGGACAGGGCGGAACACCGGGGAGCTGTTTTTT
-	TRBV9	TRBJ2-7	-	CASSVGKGARDRAYEQYF	TGTGCCAGCAGCGTAGGAAAGGGGGCGCGGGATAGGGCCTACGAGCAGTACTTC
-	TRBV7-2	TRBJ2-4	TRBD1	CASSLVIRDRNIQYF	TGTGCCAGCAGCTTAGTGATCCGGGACAGGAACATTCAGTACTTC
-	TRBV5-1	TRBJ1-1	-	CASSFSWEGDEAFF	TGCGCCAGCAGCTTTTCGTGGGAGGGAGATGAAGCTTTCTTT
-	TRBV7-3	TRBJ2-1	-	CASSLDGSEVNEQFF	TGTGCCAGCAGCTTAGACGGGAGCGAGGTCAATGAGCAGTTCTTC
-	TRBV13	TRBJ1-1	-	CASSLGQGLLRFF	TGTGCCAGCAGCTTGGGGCAGGGGCTCCTTAGATTCTTT
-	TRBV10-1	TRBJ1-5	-	CASSESVQQPQHF	TGCGCCAGCAGTGAATCAGTTCAACAGCCCCAGCATTTT
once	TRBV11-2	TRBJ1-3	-	CASSYPRFPPGNTIYF	TGTGCCAGCAGTTACCCCCGGTTTCCTCCCGGAAACACCATATATTTT
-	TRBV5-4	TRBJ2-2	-	CASSPGWGAGELFF	TGTGCCAGCAGCCCGGGATGGGGGGCCGGGGAGCTGTTTTTT
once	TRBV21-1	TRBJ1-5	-	CASSKPPAPATSNQPQHF	TGTGCCAGCAGCAAGCCCCCCGCGCCTGCAACTAGCAATCAGCCCCAGCATTTT
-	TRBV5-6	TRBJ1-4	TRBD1	CASSAGQGGEKLFF	TGTGCCAGCAGCGCGGGACAGGGCGGTGAAAAACTGTTTTTT
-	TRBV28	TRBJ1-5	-	CASSFAGFIQPQHF	TGTGCCAGCAGTTTTGCGGGGTTTATTCAGCCCCAGCATTTT
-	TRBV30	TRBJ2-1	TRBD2	CAWRLAGIYNEQFF	TGTGCCTGGAGACTAGCGGGGATCTACAATGAGCAGTTCTTC
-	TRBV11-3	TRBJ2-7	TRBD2	CASSPGGSHYEQYF	TGTGCCAGCAGCCCCGGCGGGAGCCACTACGAGCAGTACTTC
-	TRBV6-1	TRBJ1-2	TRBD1	CASSEAGQVLYGYTF	TGTGCCAGCAGTGAAGCAGGACAGGTGCTTTATGGCTACACCTTC
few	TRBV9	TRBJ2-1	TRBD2	CASSVGTSGRGVNEQFF	TGTGCCAGCAGCGTTGGGACTAGCGGGAGAGGAGTCAATGAGCAGTTCTTC
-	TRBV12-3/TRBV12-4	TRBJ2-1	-	CASSFRPPPGEFF	TGTGCCAGCAGTTTTCGGCCTCCCCCAGGGGAGTTCTTC
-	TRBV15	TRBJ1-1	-	CATRERASTEAFF	TGTGCCACAAGGGAGAGGGCAAGCACTGAAGCTTTCTTT
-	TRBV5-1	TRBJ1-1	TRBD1	CASSLDRGYMNTEAFF	TGCGCCAGCAGCTTGGACAGGGGGTACATGAACACTGAAGCTTTCTTT